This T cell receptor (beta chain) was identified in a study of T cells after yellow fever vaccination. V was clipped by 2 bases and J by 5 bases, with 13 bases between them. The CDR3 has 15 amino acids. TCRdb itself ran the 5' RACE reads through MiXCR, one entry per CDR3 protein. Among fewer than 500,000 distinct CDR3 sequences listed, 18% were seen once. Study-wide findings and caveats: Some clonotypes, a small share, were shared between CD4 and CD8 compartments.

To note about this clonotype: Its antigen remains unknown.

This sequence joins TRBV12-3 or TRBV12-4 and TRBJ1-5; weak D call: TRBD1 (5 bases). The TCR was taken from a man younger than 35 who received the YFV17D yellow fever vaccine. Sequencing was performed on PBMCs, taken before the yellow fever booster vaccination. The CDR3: CASSLRVGGDQPQHF. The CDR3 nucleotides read TGTGCCAGCAGTTTAAGGGTGGGGGGAGATCAGCCCCAGCATTTT.